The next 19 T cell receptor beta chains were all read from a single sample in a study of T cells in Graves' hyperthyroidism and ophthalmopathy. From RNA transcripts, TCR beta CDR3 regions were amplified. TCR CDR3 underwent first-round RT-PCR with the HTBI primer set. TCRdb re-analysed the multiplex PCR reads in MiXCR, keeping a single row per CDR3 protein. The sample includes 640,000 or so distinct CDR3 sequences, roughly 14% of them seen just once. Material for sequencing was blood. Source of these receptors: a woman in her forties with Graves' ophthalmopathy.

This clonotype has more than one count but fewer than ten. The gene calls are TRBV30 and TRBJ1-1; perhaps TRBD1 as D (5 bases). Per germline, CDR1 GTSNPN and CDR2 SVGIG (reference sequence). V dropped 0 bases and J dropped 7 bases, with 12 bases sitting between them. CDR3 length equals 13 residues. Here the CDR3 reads CAWSVGAGDEAFF. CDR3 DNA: TGTGCCTGGAGTGTAGGTGCGGGGGATGAAGCTTTCTTT.

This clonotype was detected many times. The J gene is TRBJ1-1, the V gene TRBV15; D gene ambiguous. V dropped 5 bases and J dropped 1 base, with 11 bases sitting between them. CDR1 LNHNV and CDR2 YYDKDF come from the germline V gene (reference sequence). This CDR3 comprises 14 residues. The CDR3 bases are TGTGCCACCAGCTGGGGTCGGGGGAACACTGAAGCTTTCTTT. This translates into CATSWGRGNTEAFF.

Here the CDR3 DNA reads TGTGCCAGCAGCTACAGGGTAGCGGGCTCCTACGAGCAGTACTTC. The encoded protein is CASSYRVAGSYEQYF. The rearrangement joins TRBV5-6 to TRBJ2-7; weak D call: TRBD2 (7 bases). CDR3 length: 15 residues. Trimming took 3 bases from V and 0 from J, leaving 13 bases between them. Germline assignment: CDR1 SGHDT and CDR2 YYEEEE.

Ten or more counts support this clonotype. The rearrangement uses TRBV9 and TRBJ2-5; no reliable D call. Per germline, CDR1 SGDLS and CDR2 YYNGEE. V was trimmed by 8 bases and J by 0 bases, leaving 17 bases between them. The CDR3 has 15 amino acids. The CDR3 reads CASSKGSNNQETQYF. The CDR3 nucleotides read TGTGCCAGTTCTAAGGGCAGTAACAACCAAGAGACCCAGTACTTC.

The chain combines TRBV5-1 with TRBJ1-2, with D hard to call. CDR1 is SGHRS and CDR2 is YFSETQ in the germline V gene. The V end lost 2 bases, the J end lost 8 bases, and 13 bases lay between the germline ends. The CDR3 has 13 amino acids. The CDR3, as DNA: TGCGCCAGCAGCTTCGTCGGGCTTGAGGGCTACACCTTC. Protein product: CASSFVGLEGYTF. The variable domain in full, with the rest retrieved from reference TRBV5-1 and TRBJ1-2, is KAGVTQTPRYLIKTRGQQVTLSCSPISGHRSVSWYQQTPGQGLQFLFEYFSETQRNKGNFPGRFSGRQFSNSRSEMNVSTLELGDSALYLCASSFVGLEGYTFGSGTRLTVV.

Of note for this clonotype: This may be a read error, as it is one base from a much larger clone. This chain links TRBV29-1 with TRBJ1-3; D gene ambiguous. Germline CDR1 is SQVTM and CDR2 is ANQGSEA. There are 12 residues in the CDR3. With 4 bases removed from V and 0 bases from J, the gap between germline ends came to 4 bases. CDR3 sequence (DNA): TGCAGCGTTGCGGTCTCTGGAAACACCATATATTTT. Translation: CSVAVSGNTIYF. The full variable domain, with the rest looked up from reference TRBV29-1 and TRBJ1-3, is SAVISQKPSRDICQRGTSLTIQCQVDSQVTMMFWYRQQPGQSLTLIATANQGSEATYESGFVIDKFPISRPNLTFSTLTVSNMSPEDSSIYLCSVAVSGNTIYFGEGSWLTVV.

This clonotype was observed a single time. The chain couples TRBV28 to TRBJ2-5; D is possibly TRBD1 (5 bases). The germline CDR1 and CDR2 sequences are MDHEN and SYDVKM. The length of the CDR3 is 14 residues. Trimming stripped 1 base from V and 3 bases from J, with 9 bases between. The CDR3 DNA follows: TGTGCCAGCAGTTTATTCTCGACAGAAGAGACCCAGTACTTC. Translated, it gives CASSLFSTEETQYF.

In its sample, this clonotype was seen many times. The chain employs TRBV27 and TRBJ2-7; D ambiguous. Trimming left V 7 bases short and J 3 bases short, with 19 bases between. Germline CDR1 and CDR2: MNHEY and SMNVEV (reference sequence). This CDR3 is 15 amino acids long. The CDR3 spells CASTPIPGGSYEQYF. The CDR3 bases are TGTGCCAGCACTCCGATCCCGGGCGGAAGCTACGAGCAGTACTTC.

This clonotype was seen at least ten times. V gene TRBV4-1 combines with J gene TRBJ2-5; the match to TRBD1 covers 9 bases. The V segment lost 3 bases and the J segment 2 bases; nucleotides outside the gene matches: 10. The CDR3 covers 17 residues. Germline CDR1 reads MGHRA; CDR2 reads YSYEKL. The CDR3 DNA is TGCGCCAGCAGCCAGTTTGTTTATGGACAGGGGCAAGAGACCCAGTACTTC. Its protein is CASSQFVYGQGQETQYF.

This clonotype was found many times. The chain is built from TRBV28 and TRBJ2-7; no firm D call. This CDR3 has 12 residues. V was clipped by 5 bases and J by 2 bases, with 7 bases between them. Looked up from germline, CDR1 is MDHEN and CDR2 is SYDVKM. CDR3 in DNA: TGTGCCAGCAGTGGACCCCCCTACGAGCAGTACTTC. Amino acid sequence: CASSGPPYEQYF.

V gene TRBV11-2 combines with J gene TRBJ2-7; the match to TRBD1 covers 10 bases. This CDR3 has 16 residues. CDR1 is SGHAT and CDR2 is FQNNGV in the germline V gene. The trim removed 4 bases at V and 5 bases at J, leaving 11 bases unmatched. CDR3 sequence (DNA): TGTGCCAGCAGCTCCCAGACCGGGACAGGGGTCCACGAGCAGTACTTC. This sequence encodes CASSSQTGTGVHEQYF.

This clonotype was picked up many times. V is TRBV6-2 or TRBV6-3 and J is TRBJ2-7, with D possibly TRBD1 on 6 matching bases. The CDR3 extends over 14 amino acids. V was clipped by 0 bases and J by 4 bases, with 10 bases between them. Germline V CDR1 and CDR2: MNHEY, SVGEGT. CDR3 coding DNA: TGTGCCAGCAGTTACTCGACAGGCCCGTACGAGCAGTACTTC. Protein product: CASSYSTGPYEQYF.

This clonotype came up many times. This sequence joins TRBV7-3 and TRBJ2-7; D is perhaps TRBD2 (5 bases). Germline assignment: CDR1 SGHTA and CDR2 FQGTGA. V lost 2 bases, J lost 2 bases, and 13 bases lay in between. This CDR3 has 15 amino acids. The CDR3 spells CASSLSLLAPYEQYF. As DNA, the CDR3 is TGTGCCAGCAGCTTATCCCTCCTAGCACCCTACGAGCAGTACTTC.

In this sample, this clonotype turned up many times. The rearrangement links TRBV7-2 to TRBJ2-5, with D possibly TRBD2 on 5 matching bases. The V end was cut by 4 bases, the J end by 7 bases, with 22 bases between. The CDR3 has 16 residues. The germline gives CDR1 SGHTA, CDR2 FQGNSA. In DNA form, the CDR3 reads TGTGCCAGCAGCTGGTCGGGGAGCGGACTGACGGGGACCCAGTACTTC. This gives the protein CASSWSGSGLTGTQYF.

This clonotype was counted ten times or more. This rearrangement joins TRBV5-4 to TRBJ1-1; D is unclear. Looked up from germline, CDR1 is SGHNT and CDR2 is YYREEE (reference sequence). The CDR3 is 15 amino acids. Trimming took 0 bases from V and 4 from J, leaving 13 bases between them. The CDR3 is CASSLDQFLGTEAFF. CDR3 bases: TGTGCCAGCAGCTTGGATCAGTTCCTGGGCACTGAAGCTTTCTTT.

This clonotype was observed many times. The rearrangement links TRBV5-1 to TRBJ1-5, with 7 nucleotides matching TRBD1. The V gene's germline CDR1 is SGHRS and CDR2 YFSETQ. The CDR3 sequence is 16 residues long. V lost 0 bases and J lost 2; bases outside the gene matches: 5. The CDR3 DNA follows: TGCGCCAGCAGCTTGGGGACCGGGACAGGCAATCAGCCCCAGCATTTT. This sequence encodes CASSLGTGTGNQPQHF.

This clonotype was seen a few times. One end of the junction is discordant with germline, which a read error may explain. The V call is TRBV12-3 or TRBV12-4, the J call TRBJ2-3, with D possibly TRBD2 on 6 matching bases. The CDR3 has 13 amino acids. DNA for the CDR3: TGTGCCAGCACTTTAGCGGTCCCAGATACGCAGTATTTT. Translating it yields CASTLAVPDTQYF.

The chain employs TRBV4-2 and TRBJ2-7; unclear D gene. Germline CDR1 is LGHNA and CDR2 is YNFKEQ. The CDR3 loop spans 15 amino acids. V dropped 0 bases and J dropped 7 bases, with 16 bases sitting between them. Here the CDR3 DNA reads TGTGCCAGCAGCCAAGATCCGGAGTCAGGTGGAGAGCAGTACTTC. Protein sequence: CASSQDPESGGEQYF.

CDR3 sequence: CAFLFPGQGGHEQYF. The CDR3 coding sequence is TGTGCCTTTCTATTTCCGGGACAGGGGGGACACGAGCAGTACTTC. V is TRBV30 and J is TRBJ2-7, with 11 bases that match TRBD1. Germline CDR1 and CDR2: GTSNPN and SVGIG (reference sequence). The CDR3 covers 15 residues. Trimming cost V 7 bases and J 5 bases; bases outside gene matches: 13.